This T cell receptor (beta chain) was found in a study of CXCR3-negative and CXCR3-positive naive CD8 T cells. Turning to the study itself: Per-library TRB read counts averaged about 1.5 +/- 0.3 million, adding up to about 135 million in total. General study results and limits: Between one naive subset and the other, surface CD5 was comparable, and TCR strength was inferred from TRB CDR3 properties. Relative to memory CD8+ cells, whose diversity was much lower, both naive subsets had comparably high diversity. More hydrophobic TRB CDR3s occurred in CXCR3-positive than in CXCR3-negative naive cells. Similar TRBV-TRBJ gene usage was seen in naive CXCR3-negative and CXCR3-positive cells, but not in memory cells.

The TRB libraries of cDNA were built by UMI-labeled 5' RACE. TCRdb re-called the 5' RACE reads, yielding one record per CDR3 amino acid sequence without DNA. This repertoire includes thousands of distinct CDR3 sequences. A word on this clonotype: The antigen is unknown.

The germline CDR1 and CDR2 sequences are SGHRS and YFSETQ. CDR3 length equals 13 residues. Input material: naive CXCR3+ CD8+ T cells from blood. The subset: CD45RO-CCR7+CD27+CD95- naive CD8+ T cells expressing CXCR3 (TNR3+). The receptor was derived from a human donor in good health. Some clones in this sample may be carry-over from other donors' samples. The V call is TRBV5-1, the J call TRBJ1-2; the TRBD1 assignment by TCRdb is unverifiable without DNA. This chain's CDR3 is CASLEWTGSGYTF.